This T cell receptor (beta chain) was found in a study of radiotherapy plus CTLA-4 blockade in lung cancer. The table came from immunoSEQ multiplex PCR; TCRdb's copy has only in-frame clones and leaves some out. The repertoire includes approximately 78,000 clones, roughly three quarters of them detected once, and 7% to 8% sits in the top ten. Trimming at V came to 5 bases and at J to 8 bases, leaving 9 bases not matched to a gene. The CDR3 runs 14 residues. CDR1 is MNHNS, CDR2 SASEGT, per germline. This TCR was recovered from a human donor with non-small cell lung cancer who had a complete response to radiotherapy plus ipilimumab. J is TRBJ2-1 and V is TRBV6-1; the match to TRBD1 covers 7 bases. The sequencing used peripheral blood, collected from a patient treated with radiotherapy plus ipilimumab. CDR3 nucleotides: TGTGCCAGCAGTTCCCGACAGGGCATCGATGAGCAGTTCTTC. It is translated as CASSSRQGIDEQFF.